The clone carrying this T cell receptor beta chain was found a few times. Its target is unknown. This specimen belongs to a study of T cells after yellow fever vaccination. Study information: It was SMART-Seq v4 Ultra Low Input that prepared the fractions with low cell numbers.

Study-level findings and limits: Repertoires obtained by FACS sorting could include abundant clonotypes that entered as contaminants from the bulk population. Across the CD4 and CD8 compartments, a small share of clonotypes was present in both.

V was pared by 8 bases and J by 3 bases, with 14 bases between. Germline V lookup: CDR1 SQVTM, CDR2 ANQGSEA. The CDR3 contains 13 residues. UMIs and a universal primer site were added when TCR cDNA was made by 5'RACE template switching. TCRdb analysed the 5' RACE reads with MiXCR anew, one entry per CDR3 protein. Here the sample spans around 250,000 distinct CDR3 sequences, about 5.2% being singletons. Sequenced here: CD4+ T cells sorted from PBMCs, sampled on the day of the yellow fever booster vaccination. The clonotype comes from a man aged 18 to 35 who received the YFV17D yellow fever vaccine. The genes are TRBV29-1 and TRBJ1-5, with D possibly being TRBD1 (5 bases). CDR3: CSIRRGVNQPQHF. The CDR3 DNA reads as TGCAGCATCCGTCGGGGGGTCAATCAGCCCCAGCATTTT.